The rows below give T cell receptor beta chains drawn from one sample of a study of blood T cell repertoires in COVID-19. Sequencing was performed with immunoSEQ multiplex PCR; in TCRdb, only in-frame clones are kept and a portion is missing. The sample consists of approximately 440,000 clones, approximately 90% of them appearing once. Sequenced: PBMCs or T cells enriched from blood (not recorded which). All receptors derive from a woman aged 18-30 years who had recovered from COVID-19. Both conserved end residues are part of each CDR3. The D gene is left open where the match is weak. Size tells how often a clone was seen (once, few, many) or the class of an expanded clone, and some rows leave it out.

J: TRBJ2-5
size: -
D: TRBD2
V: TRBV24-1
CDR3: CATSDAGGRETQYF
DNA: TGTGCCACCAGTGACGCGGGGGGCCGGGAGACCCAGTACTTC

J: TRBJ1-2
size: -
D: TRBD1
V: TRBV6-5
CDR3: CASSYSETGIEGYTF
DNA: TGTGCCAGCAGTTACTCCGAGACAGGGATCGAGGGCTACACCTTC

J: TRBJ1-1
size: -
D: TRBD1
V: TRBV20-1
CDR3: CSATTAGGAFF
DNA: TGCAGTGCTACCACCGCAGGGGGAGCTTTCTTT

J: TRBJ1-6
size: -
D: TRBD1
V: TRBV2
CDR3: CASASDRTDSPLHF
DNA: TGTGCCAGCGCCTCGGACAGGACTGATTCACCCCTCCACTTT

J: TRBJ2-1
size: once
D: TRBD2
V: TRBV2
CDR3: CASSGLAGIYEQFF
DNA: TGTGCCAGCAGTGGGCTAGCGGGGATATATGAGCAGTTCTTC

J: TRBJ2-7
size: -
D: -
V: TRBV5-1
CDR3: CASSLGLSPYEQYF
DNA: TGCGCCAGCAGCTTGGGACTCTCGCCCTACGAGCAGTACTTC

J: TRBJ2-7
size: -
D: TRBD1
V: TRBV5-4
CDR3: CASSPGQDGSIYEQYF
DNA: TGTGCCAGCAGCCCTGGACAGGACGGATCTATCTACGAGCAGTACTTC

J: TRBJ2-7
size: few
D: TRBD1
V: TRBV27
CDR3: CASSQRQGSYEQYF
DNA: TGTGCCAGCAGTCAGAGACAGGGATCCTACGAGCAGTACTTC

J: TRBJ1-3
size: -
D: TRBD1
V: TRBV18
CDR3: CASSPTGGQSSGNTIYF
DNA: TGTGCCAGCTCACCAACCGGGGGACAGTCCTCTGGAAACACCATATATTTT

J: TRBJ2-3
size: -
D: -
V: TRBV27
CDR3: CASSSQGSGTDTQYF
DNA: TGTGCCAGCAGTTCCCAGGGGAGCGGCACAGATACGCAGTATTTT

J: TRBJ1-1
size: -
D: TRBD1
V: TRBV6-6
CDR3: CASSYRGTDTEAFF
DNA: TGTGCCAGCAGTTACAGGGGGACAGACACTGAAGCTTTCTTT

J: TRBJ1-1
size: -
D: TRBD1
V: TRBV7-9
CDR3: CASSLFGLTRDRAHTEAFF
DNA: TGTGCCAGCAGCTTATTTGGTTTGACCCGGGACAGGGCTCACACTGAAGCTTTCTTT

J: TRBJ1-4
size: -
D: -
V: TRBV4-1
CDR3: CASSQEAPSSATNEKLFF
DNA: TGCGCCAGCAGCCAAGAAGCCCCCTCTTCCGCAACTAATGAAAAACTGTTTTTT

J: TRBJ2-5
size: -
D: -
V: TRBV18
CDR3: CASSPGSGETQYF
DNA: TGTGCCAGCTCACCAGGGAGTGGAGAGACCCAGTACTTC

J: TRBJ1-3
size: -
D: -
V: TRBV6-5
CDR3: CACQPGGSGNTIYF
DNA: TGTGCCTGCCAGCCGGGGGGCTCTGGAAACACCATATATTTT

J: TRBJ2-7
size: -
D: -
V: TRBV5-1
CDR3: CASSLGQTTYEQYF
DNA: TGCGCCAGCAGCTTGGGACAGACAACCTACGAGCAGTACTTC

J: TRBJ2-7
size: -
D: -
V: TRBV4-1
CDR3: CASSQSGQTTYEQYF
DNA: TGCGCCAGCAGCCAATCCGGACAGACCACCTACGAGCAGTACTTC

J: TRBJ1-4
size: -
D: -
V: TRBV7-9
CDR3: CASSSTFEKLFF
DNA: TGTGCCAGCAGCTCTACCTTCGAAAAACTGTTTTTT

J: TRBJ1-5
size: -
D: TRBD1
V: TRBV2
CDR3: CASSQDRGYDQPQHF
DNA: TGTGCCAGCAGTCAGGACAGGGGTTATGATCAGCCCCAGCATTTT

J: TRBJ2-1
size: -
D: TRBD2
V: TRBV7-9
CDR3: CASSLALAGPNEQFF
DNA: TGTGCCAGCAGCTTAGCGCTAGCGGGACCCAATGAGCAGTTCTTC

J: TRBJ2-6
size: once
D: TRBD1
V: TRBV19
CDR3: CASSMTGSGANVLTF
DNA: TGTGCCAGTAGTATGACAGGGTCTGGGGCCAACGTCCTGACTTTC

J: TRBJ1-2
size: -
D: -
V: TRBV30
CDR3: CAWSDTGNYGYTF
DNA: TGTGCCTGGAGTGATACGGGGAACTATGGCTACACCTTC

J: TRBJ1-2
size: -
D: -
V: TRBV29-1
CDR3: CSVEDTGTYGYTF
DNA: TGCAGCGTTGAAGACACAGGGACCTATGGCTACACCTTC

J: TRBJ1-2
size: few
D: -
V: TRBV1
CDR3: CTSSHHEDREGHTF
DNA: TGCACCAGCAGCCACCACGAGGACAGGGAAGGTCACACCTTC

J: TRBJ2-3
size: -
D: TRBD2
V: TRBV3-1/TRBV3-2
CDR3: CASAGSRLAGTDTQYF
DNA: TGTGCCAGCGCTGGATCTAGACTAGCGGGAACAGATACGCAGTATTTT

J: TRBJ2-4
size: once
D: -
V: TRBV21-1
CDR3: CASRRQGRNIQYF
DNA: TGTGCCAGCAGGCGACAGGGGAGAAACATTCAGTACTTC

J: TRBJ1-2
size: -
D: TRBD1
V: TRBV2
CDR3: CASSVITGTDPYGYTF
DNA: TGTGCCAGCAGTGTAATTACCGGGACAGATCCTTATGGCTACACCTTC

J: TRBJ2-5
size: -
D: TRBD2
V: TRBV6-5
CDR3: CASSYGERGETQYF
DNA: TGTGCCAGCAGTTACGGCGAGCGGGGGGAGACCCAGTACTTC

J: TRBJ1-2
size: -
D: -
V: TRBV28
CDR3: CASSLAGEGGYTF
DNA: TGTGCCAGCAGTTTAGCTGGGGAGGGAGGCTACACCTTC

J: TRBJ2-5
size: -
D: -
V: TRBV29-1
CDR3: CSAQGLIETQYF
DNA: TGCAGCGCCCAGGGGCTTATAGAGACCCAGTACTTC

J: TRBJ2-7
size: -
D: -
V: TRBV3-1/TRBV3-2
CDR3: CASSQIQAGSYEQYF
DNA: TGTGCCAGCAGCCAAATCCAAGCGGGCTCCTACGAGCAGTACTTC

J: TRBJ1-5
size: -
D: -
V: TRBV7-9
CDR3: CASSLSVVGEDQPQHF
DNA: TGTGCCAGCAGCTTATCTGTCGTCGGGGAGGATCAGCCCCAGCATTTT

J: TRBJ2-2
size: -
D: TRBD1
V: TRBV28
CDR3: CASSLRQGDTGELFF
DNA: TGTGCCAGCAGTCTCAGACAGGGTGACACCGGGGAGCTGTTTTTT

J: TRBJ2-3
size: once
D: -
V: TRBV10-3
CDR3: CAISDTGDTQYF
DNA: TGTGCCATCAGTGACACGGGGGATACGCAGTATTTT

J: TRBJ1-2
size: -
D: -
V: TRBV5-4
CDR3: CASSLSGTFEGYTF
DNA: TGTGCCAGCAGCTTATCCGGGACATTTGAGGGCTACACCTTC

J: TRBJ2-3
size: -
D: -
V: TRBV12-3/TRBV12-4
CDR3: CASARSDTQYF
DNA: TGTGCCAGCGCGCGGTCAGATACGCAGTATTTT

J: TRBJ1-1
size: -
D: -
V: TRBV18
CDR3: CASSESGNGEAFF
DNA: TGTGCCAGCTCAGAATCAGGGAACGGTGAAGCTTTCTTT

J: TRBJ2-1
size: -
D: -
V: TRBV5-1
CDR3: CASSLNSGTLNNEQFF
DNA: TGCGCCAGCAGCCTAAACTCCGGGACTCTAAACAATGAGCAGTTCTTC

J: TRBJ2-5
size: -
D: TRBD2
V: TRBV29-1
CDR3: CSVDKGLGETQYF
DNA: TGCAGCGTTGATAAGGGACTAGGTGAGACCCAGTACTTC

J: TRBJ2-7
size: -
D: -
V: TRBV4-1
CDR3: CASSQDARGEQYF
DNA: TGCGCCAGCAGCCAAGATGCCCGGGGCGAGCAGTACTTC

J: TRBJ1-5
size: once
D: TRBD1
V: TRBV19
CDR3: CASSFLHSGQGTRSNQPQHF
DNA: TGTGCCAGTAGTTTCCTCCATTCCGGACAGGGAACTCGTAGCAATCAGCCCCAGCATTTT